This paragraph covers one TCR beta chain sequence. Antigen: not known. Reverse transcribed after extraction, RNA yielded cDNA as the sequencing template. Assay used: immunoSEQ multiplex PCR; TCRdb lists only in-frame clones, some missing. The data show approximately 280,000 clones, with 58% seen just once and approximately 1.8% held by the top ten. This entry is derived from a study of CD8+ T cells in alopecia areata. About the research overall: Patients received oral tofacitinib, 5 to 10 mg twice daily, for moderate-to-severe alopecia areata.

CDR3 length equals 15 residues. The germline V gene encodes CDR1 SGDLS and CDR2 YYNGEE. The V gene end was trimmed by 4 bases and the J gene end by 14 bases; junction bases not matched to a gene: 12. Study-wide results and caveats: Because of a solitary nonresponder, the connection of baseline CD8+ expansion to response stays uncertain. Many of the expanded lesional clones endured in scalp and blood while on tofacitinib.

Treatment defined: oral pan-JAK inhibitor, 5-10 mg twice daily. Lesional scalp punch biopsies and peripheral blood came from alopecia areata patients. V is TRBV9 and J is TRBJ1-6; TRBD1 matches at 10 bases. This receptor was taken from a human donor with alopecia areata. This specimen was CD4+ T cells sorted from blood, taken at week 24, from a patient treated with tofacitinib. CDR3 DNA: TGTGCCAGCAGCCAGCTTTCGGGACAGGGGTATACCCTCCACTTT. It is translated as CASSQLSGQGYTLHF.